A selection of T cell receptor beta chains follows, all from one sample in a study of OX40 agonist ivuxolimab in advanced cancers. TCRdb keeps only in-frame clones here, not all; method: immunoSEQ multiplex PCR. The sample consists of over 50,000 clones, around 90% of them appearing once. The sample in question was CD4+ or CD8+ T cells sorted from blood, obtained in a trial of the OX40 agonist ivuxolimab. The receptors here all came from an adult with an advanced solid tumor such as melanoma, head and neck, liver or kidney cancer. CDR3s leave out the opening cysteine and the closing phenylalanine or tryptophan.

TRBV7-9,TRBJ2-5,ASSPYGASQETQY
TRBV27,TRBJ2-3,ASSLQAGEFTDTQY
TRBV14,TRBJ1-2,ASSPRQGYNYGYT
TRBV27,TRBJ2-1,ASSLSRGPYNEQF
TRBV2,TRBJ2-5,ASIMEGETQY
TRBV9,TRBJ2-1,ASSDRHLNEQF
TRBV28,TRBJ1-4,ASSVPGQGVATNEKLF
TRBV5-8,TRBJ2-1,ASSSYTGGYNEQF
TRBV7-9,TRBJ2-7,ASSLTSGTYYEQY
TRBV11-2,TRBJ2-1,ASSLDPSLTYNEQF
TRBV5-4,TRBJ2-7,ASSLGWDRPYEQY
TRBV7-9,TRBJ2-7,ASSLVAGGSSYEQY
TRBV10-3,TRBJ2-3,AISETRRTDTQY
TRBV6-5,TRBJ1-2,ASRPEGGGYT
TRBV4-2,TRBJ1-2,ASSQAGTKEGYT
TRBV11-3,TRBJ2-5,ASSLESAGGPRETQY
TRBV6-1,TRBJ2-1,ASSEWGGRAPNEQF
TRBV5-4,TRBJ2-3,ASSPPSGADTQY
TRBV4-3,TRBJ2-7,ASSQGRNYEQY
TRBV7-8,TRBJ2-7,ASSWLDEQY
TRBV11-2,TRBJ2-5,ASSLAGLLLTQY
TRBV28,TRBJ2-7,ASSLGRAPYEQY
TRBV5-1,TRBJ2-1,ATSVGTSGRNEQF
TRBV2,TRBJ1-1,ASSPGRNTEAF
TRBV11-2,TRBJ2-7,ASTTQGPHEQY
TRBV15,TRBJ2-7,ATSQAQSGGDEQY
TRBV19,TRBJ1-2,ASSLTGEYGYT
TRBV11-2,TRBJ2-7,ASSPQAYEQY
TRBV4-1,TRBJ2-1,ASGQFNEQF
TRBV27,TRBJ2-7,ASSLWAQGYEQY
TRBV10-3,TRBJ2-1,AISGLAGRNEQF
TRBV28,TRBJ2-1,ASRLTGALNEQF
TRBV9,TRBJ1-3,ASSVEGGSGNTIY
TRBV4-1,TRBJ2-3,ASSQGGGAGGRFTDTQY
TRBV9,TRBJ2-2,ASSASGTVTPSGELF
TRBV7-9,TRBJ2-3,ASSSFGAAITDTQY
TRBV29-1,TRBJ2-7,SVAYGNSYEQY
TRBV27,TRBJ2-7,ASSDLQGFSYEQY
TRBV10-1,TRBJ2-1,ASSGDSGVSYNEQF
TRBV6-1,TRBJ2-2,ASTGLTGELF
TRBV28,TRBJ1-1,ASSFPAAYTEAF
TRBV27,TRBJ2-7,ASKPIGGLAGGPED
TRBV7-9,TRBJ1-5,ASSSSLIATPQH
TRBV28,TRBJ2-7,ASSLAFGLGPYEQY
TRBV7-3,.,ASSLTGRGSYEQY